This TCR beta chain was captured by sequencing in a study of blood T cell repertoires in COVID-19. Study overall: Samples taken during acute and convalescent COVID-19 were collected in the United States, Italy and Spain.

Libraries were prepared by immunoSEQ multiplex PCR; TCRdb keeps only in-frame clonotypes and omits some of them. Of roughly 100,000 clones listed, roughly nine tenths were seen once; the top ten hold 3.1%. With 10 bases removed from V and 3 bases from J, the gap between germline ends came to 19 bases. The CDR3 totals 15 residues. Germline values: CDR1 MGHRA, CDR2 YSYEKL. The sequencing input was peripheral blood. The V gene is TRBV4-1, the J gene TRBJ2-1; perhaps TRBD1 as D (7 bases). This clonotype originated in a man aged 50 or older in a cohort sampled during active COVID-19. DNA of the CDR3: TGCGCCACCTCTACGCGGGGACAGAGCTACAATGAGCAGTTCTTC. It translates to CATSTRGQSYNEQFF.